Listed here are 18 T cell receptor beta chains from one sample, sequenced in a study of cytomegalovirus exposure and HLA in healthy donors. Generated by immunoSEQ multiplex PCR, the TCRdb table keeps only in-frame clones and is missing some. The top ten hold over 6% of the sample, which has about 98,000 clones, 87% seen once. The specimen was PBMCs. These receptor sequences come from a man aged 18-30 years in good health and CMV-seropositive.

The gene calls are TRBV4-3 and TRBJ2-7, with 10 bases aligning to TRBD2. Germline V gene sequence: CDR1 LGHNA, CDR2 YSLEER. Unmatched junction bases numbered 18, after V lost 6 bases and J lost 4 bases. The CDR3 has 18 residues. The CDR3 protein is CASRPGTGVGTSVYEQYF. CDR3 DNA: TGCGCCAGCAGACCGGGTACAGGGGTCGGGACTAGCGTTTACGAGCAGTACTTC.

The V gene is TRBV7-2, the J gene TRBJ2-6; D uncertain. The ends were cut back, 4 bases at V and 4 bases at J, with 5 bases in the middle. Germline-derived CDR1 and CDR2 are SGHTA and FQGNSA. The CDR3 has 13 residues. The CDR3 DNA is TGTGCCAGCAGCTCTATAGGGGCCAACGTCCTGACTTTC. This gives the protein CASSSIGANVLTF. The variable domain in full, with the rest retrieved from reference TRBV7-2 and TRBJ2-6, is GAGVSQSPSNKVTEKGKDVELRCDPISGHTALYWYRQSLGQGLEFLIYFQGNSAPDKSGLPSDRFSAERTGGSVSTLTIQRTQQEDSAVYLCASSSIGANVLTFGAGSRLTVL.

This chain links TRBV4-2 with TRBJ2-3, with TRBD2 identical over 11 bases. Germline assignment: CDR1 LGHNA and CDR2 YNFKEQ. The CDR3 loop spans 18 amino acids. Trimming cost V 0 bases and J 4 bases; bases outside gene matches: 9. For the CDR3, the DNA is TGTGCCAGCAGCCAAGAGGGGACTACTAGCGGGAGCCCAGATACGCAGTATTTT. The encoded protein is CASSQEGTTSGSPDTQYF.

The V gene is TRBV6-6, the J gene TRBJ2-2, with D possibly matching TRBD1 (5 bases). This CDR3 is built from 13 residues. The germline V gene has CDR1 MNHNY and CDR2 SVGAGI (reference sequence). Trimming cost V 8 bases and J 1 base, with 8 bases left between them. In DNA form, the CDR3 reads TGTGCCAGCCGCAGGGAGAACACCGGGGAGCTGTTTTTT. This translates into CASRRENTGELFF.

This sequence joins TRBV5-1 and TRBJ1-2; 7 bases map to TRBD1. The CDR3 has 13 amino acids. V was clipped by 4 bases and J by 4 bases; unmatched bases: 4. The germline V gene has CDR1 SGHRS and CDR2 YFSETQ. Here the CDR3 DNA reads TGCGCCAGCAGCCTGGACAGGCGCTATGGCTACACCTTC. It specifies CASSLDRRYGYTF.

The CDR3: CASSYGSFTDTQYF. The CDR3 DNA follows: TGTGCCAGCAGTTACGGGAGTTTCACAGATACGCAGTATTTT. This sequence joins TRBV6-5 and TRBJ2-3, with D possibly being TRBD2 (5 bases). Germline CDR1 reads MNHEY; CDR2 reads SVGAGI. V lost 2 bases to trimming and J lost 2 bases, with 8 bases between them. The CDR3 sequence is 14 residues long.

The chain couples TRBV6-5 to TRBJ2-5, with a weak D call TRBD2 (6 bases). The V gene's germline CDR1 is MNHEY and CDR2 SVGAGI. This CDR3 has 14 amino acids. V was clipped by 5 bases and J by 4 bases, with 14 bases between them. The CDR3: CASSLLGGGETQYF. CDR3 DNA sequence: TGTGCCAGCAGTCTCTTGGGGGGTGGAGAGACCCAGTACTTC.

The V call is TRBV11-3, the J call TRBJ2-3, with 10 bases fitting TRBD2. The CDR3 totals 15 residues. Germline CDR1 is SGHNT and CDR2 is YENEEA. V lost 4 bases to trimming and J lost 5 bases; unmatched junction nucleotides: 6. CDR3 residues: CASSSVAGGLDTQYF. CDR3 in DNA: TGTGCCAGCAGCTCCGTAGCGGGGGGCTTAGATACGCAGTATTTT.

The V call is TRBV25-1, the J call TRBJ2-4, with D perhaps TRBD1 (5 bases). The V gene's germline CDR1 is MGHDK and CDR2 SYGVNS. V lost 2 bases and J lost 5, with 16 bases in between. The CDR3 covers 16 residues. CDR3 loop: CASSELQQGRENIQYF. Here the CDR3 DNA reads TGTGCCAGCAGTGAACTTCAGCAGGGTAGGGAAAACATTCAGTACTTC.

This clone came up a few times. The chain's CDR3 is CASSAGTGNTIYF. The CDR3 DNA reads as TGCGCCAGCAGCGCGGGTACTGGAAACACCATATATTTT. V is TRBV5-1 and J is TRBJ1-3; D remains unclear. This CDR3 is built from 13 residues. Trimming left V 4 bases short and J 2 bases short, with 7 bases between. From germline, CDR1 is SGHRS and CDR2 YFSETQ.

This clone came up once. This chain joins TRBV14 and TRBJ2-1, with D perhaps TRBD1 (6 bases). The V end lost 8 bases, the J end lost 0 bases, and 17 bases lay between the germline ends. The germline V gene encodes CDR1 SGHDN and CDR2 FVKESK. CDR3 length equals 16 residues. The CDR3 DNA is TGTGCCAGCGGTCCGTTACAGGGTTTCTCCTACAATGAGCAGTTCTTC. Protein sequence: CASGPLQGFSYNEQFF.

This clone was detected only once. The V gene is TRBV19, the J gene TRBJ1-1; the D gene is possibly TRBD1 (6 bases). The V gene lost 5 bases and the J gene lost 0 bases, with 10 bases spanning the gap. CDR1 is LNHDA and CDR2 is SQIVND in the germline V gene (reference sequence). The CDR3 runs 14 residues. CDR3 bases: TGTGCCAGTAGTGTGGACAGCATGAACACTGAAGCTTTCTTT. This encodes CASSVDSMNTEAFF.

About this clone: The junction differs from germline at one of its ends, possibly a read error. The CDR3 bases are TGTGCCAGGAAACTGGACAGGGGACGGGAGGTTAGGATCTTC. The encoded protein is CARKLDRGREVRIF. The rearrangement links TRBV2 to TRBJ2-1; 9 bases map to TRBD1. The CDR3 runs to 14 residues. Germline V gives CDR1 SNHLY, CDR2 FYNNEI.

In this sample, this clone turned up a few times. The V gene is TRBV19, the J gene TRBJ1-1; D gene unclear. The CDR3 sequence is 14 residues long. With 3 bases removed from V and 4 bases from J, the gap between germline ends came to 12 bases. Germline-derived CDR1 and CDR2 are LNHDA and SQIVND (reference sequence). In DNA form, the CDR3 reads TGTGCCAGTAGTATTGATAGGACTGGCACTGAAGCTTTCTTT. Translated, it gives CASSIDRTGTEAFF. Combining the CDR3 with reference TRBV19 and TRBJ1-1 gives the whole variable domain DGGITQSPKYLFRKEGQNVTLSCEQNLNHDAMYWYRQDPGQGLRLIYYSQIVNDFQKGDIAEGYSVSREKKESFPLTVTSAQKNPTAFYLCASSIDRTGTEAFFGQGTRLTVV.

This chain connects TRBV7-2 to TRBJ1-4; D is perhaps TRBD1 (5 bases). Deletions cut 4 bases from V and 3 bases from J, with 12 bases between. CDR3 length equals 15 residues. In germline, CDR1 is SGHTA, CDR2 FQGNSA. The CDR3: CASSWGGAANEKLFF. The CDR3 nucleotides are TGTGCCAGCAGCTGGGGGGGAGCGGCTAATGAAAAACTGTTTTTT.

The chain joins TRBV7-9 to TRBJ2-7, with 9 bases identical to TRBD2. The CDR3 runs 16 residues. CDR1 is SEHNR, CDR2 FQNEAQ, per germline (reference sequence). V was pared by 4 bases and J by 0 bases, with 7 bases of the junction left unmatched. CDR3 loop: CASSSQAGGHSYEQYF. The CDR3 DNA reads TGTGCCAGCAGCTCCCAAGCGGGAGGACACTCCTACGAGCAGTACTTC.

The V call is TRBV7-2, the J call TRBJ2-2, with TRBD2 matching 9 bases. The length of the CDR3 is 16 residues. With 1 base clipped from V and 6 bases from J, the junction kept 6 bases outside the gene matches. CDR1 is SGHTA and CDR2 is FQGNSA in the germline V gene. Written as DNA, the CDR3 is TGTGCCAGCAGCTTAGAGCGGGGGGCGATCTCCGGGGAGCTGTTTTTT. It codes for CASSLERGAISGELFF.

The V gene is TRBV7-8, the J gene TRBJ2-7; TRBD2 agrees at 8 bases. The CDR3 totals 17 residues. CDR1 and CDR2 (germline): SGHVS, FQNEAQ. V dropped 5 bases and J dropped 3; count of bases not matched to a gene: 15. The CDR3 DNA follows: TGTGCCAGCAGCGCTCCTTCCGCGGGGGGCAATCGCTACGAGCAGTACTTC. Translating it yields CASSAPSAGGNRYEQYF.